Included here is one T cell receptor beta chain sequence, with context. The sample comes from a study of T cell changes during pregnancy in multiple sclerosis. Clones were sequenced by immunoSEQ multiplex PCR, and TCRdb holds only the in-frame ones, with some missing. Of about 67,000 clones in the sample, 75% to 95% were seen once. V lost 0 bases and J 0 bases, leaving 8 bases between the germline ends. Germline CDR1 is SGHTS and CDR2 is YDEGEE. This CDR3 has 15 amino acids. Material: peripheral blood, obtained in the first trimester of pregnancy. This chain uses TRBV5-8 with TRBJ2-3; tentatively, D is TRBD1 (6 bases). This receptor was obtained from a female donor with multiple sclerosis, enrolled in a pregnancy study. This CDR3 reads CASSLVTGSTDTQYF. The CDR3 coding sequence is TGTGCCAGCAGCTTGGTTACAGGGAGCACAGATACGCAGTATTTT.